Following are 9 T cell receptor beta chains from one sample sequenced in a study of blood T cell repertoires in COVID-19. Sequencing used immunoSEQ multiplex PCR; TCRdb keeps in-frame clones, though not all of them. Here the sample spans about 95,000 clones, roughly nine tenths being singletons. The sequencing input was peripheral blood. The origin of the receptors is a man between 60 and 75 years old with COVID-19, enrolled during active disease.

This CDR3 reads CASSQGSRTQYF. The CDR3 bases are TGTGCCAGCAGCCAAGGGAGTCGCACGCAGTATTTT. The chain combines TRBV3-1 (or the pseudogene TRBV3-2) with TRBJ2-3; D uncertain. CDR1 and CDR2 from the germline V gene are LGHDT and YNNKEL (reference sequence). The CDR3 consists of 12 residues. Trimming shortened V by 1 base and J by 9 bases, and 8 bases separated the two germline ends.

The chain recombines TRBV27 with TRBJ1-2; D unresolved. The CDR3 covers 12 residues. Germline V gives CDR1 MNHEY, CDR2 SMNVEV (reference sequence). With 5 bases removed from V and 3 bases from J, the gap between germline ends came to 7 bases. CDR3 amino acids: CASSARDYGYTF. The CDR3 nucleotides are TGTGCCAGCAGTGCACGAGACTATGGCTACACCTTC.

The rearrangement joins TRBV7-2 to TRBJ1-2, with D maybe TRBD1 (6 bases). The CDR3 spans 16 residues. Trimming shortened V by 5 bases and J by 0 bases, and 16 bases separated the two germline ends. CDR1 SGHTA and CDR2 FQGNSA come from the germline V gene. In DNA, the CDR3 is TGTGCCAGCAGCGATGAAGGACAGCCCTCTAACTATGGCTACACCTTC. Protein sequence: CASSDEGQPSNYGYTF.

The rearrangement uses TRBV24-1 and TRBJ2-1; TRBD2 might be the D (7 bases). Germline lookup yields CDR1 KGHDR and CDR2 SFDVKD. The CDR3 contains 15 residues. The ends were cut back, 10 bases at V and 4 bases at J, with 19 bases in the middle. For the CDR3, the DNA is TGTGCCACAACGGGGAGGGGGGAGTGGTACAATGAGCAGTTCTTC. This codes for CATTGRGEWYNEQFF.

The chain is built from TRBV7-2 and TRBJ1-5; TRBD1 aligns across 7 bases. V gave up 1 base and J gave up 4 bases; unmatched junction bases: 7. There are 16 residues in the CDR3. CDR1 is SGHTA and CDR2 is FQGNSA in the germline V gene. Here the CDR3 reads CASSLDETGYNQPQHF. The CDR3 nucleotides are TGTGCCAGCAGCTTAGACGAGACAGGGTATAATCAGCCCCAGCATTTT.

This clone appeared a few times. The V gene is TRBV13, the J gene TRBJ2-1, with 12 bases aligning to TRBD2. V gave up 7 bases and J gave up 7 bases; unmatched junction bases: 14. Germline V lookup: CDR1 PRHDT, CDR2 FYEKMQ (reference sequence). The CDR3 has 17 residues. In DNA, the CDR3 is TGTGCCAGCACCGGGACTAGCGGGTGGGACGGGGAGAATGAGCAGTTCTTC. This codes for CASTGTSGWDGENEQFF.

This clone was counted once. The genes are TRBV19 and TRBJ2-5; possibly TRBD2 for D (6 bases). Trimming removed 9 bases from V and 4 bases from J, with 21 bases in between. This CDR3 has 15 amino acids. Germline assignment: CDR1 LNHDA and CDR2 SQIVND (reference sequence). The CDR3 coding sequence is TGTGCCAGGCCACAAGGGTGGGGGGAAGGAGAGACCCAGTACTTC. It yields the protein CARPQGWGEGETQYF.

The DNA of the CDR3 is TGTGCCAGTAGTATGGGAGGGGTTGGTGAGCAGTTCTTC. Translating it yields CASSMGGVGEQFF. The rearrangement links TRBV19 to TRBJ2-1; 7 bases agree with TRBD2. The CDR3 has 13 amino acids. CDR1 LNHDA and CDR2 SQIVND come from the germline V gene (reference sequence). With V trimmed by 3 bases and J by 9 bases, 5 bases remained unmatched. The full variable domain, in which reference TRBV19 and TRBJ2-1 provide the parts outside the CDR3, is DGGITQSPKYLFRKEGQNVTLSCEQNLNHDAMYWYRQDPGQGLRLIYYSQIVNDFQKGDIAEGYSVSREKKESFPLTVTSAQKNPTAFYLCASSMGGVGEQFFGPGTRLTVL.

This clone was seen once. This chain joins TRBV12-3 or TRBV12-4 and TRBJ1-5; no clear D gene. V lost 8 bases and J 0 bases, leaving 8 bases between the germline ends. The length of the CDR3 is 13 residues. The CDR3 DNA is TGTGCCAGCGGCCGGGATAGCAATCAGCCCCAGCATTTT. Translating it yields CASGRDSNQPQHF.